These 8 T cell receptor beta chains originate from one sample sequenced in a study of blood T cell repertoires in COVID-19. TCRdb keeps only in-frame clones here, not all; method: immunoSEQ multiplex PCR. This table holds some 170,000 clones, around 83% found once. The sequenced sample consisted of PBMCs or T cells enriched from blood (not recorded which). Source of these receptors: a man aged 40-49 years who had recovered from COVID-19.

This chain uses TRBV9 with TRBJ2-7, with 7 nucleotides matching TRBD2. After removal of 4 bases from V and 5 bases from J, the junction contained 12 bases not matched to a gene. The CDR3 is made up of 15 amino acids. Per germline, CDR1 SGDLS and CDR2 YYNGEE. DNA for the CDR3: TGTGCCAGCAGCACCAACCTCGGGACTAACGACGAGCAGTACTTC. It codes for CASSTNLGTNDEQYF. Based on the CDR3 plus reference TRBV9 and TRBJ2-7, the full variable domain is DSGVTQTPKHLITATGQRVTLRCSPRSGDLSVYWYQQSLDQGLQFLIQYYNGEERAKGNILERFSAQQFPDLHSELNLSSLELGDSALYFCASSTNLGTNDEQYFGPGTRLTVT.

CDR3 nucleotides: TGCGCCAGCAGCTTTATGGAGACCCAGTACTTC. Its protein product is CASSFMETQYF. V and J are TRBV5-1 and TRBJ2-5; D is undetermined. Germline-derived CDR1 and CDR2 are SGHRS and YFSETQ. V shed 2 bases and J shed 5 bases, with 4 bases lying between them. CDR3 size: 11 residues.

The chain joins TRBV9 to TRBJ2-2; 11 positions agree with TRBD2. The CDR3 runs 17 residues. The V segment lost 4 bases and the J segment 1 base; nucleotides outside the gene matches: 6. Per the germline V gene, CDR1 is SGDLS and CDR2 is YYNGEE. This CDR3 is CASSPSGLAVNTGELFF. DNA of the CDR3: TGTGCCAGCAGCCCCTCGGGACTAGCGGTGAACACCGGGGAGCTGTTTTTT. Supplemented by reference TRBV9 and TRBJ2-2, the full variable domain reads DSGVTQTPKHLITATGQRVTLRCSPRSGDLSVYWYQQSLDQGLQFLIQYYNGEERAKGNILERFSAQQFPDLHSELNLSSLELGDSALYFCASSPSGLAVNTGELFFGEGSRLTVL.

This sequence joins TRBV7-3 and TRBJ2-1; D is unclear. The CDR3 length is 13 residues. CDR1 and CDR2 from the germline V gene are SGHTA and FQGTGA. The germline V and J ends were trimmed by 2 bases and 4 bases, with 6 bases remaining between them. The CDR3 DNA reads as TGTGCCAGCAGCTTATTTCCGTACAATGAGCAGTTCTTC. Its translation is CASSLFPYNEQFF.

The CDR3 DNA is TGTGCCTGGAGACACAACTCTGGAAACACCATATATTTT. Translation: CAWRHNSGNTIYF. The chain uses TRBV30 and TRBJ1-3, with D unresolved. V was pared by 3 bases and J by 0 bases, with 6 bases between. CDR3 length: 13 amino acids. Germline V lookup: CDR1 GTSNPN, CDR2 SVGIG (reference sequence).

Remarks on this clone: Other nucleotide sequences in the sample specify the same CDR3. The V call is TRBV12-3 or TRBV12-4, the J call TRBJ1-1; maybe TRBD1 (5 bases). Trimming pared 2 bases from V and 5 bases from J, leaving 9 bases between. The CDR3 runs to 13 residues. CDR3 nucleotide sequence: TGTGCCAGCAGTTTACAGGGAGGTACTGAAGCTTTCTTT. Translating gives CASSLQGGTEAFF.

This sequence joins TRBV6-5 and TRBJ1-2, with 7 bases lining up with TRBD1. Germline trimming cut 6 bases from V and 8 bases from J; bases unmatched to any gene: 6. Per the germline V gene, CDR1 is MNHEY and CDR2 is SVGAGI. There are 12 residues in the CDR3. CDR3 sequence: CASSPGTVGYTF. The CDR3 DNA sequence: TGTGCCAGCAGCCCCGGGACAGTCGGCTACACCTTC.

This clone was detected only a few times. The genes are TRBV7-3 and TRBJ2-1, with 11 nucleotides matching TRBD2. V was clipped by 1 base and J by 9 bases; unmatched bases: 8. CDR3 size: 16 residues. Germline CDR1 reads SGHTA; CDR2 reads FQGTGA. CDR3 region: CASSLIAGGPLGEQFF. The CDR3 nucleotides are TGTGCCAGCAGCTTAATAGCGGGGGGGCCGCTCGGTGAGCAGTTCTTC.